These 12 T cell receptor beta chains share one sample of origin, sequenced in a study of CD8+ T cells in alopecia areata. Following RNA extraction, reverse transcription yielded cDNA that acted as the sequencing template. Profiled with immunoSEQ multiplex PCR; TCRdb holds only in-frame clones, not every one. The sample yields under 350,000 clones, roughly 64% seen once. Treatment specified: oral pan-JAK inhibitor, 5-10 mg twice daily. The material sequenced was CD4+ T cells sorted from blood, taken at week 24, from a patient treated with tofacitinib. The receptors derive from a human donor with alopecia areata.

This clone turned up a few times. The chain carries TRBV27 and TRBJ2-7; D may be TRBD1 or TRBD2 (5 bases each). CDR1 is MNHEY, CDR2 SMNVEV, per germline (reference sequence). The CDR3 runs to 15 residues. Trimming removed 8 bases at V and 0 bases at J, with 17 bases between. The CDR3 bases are TGTGCCAGCGGATTCGGGACGGTGAGCTCCTACGAGCAGTACTTC. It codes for CASGFGTVSSYEQYF.

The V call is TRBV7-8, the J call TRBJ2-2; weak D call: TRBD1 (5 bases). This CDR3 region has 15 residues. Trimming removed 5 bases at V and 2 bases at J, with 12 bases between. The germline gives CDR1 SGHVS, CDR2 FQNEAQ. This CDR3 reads CASSRGADNTGELFF. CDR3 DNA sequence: TGTGCCAGCAGCCGTGGGGCAGATAACACCGGGGAGCTGTTTTTT.

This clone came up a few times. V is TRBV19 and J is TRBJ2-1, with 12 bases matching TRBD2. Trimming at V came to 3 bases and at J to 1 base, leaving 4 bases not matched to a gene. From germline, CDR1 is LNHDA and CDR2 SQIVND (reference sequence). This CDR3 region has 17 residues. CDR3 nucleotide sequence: TGTGCCAGTAGTATCCGGACTAGCGGGGCGTCCTACAATGAGCAGTTCTTC. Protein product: CASSIRTSGASYNEQFF.

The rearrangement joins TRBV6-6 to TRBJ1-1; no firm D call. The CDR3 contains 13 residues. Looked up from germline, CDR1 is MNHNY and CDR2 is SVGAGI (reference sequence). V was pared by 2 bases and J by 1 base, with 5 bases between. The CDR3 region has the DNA TGTGCCAGCAGTTACAACGGGAACACTGAAGCTTTCTTT. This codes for CASSYNGNTEAFF.

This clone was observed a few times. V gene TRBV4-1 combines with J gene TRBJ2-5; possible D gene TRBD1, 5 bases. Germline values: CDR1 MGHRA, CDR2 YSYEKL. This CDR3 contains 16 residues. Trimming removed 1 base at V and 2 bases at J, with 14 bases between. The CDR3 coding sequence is TGCGCCAGCAGCCAAGGGATATCGACAGATCAAGAGACCCAGTACTTC. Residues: CASSQGISTDQETQYF.

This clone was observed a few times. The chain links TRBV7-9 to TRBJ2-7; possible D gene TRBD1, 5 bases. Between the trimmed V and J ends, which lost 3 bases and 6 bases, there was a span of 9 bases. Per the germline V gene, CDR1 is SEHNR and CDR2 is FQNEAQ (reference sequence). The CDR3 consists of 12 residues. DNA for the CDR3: TGTGCCAGCAGCTTCGAAAGGGGCGAGCAGTACTTC. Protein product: CASSFERGEQYF.

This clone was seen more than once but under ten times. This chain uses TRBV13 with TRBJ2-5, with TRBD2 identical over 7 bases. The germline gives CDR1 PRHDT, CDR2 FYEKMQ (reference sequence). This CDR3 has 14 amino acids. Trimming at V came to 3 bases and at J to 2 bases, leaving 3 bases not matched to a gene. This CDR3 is CASSLLGGQETQYF. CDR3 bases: TGTGCCAGCAGCTTGCTCGGGGGGCAAGAGACCCAGTACTTC.

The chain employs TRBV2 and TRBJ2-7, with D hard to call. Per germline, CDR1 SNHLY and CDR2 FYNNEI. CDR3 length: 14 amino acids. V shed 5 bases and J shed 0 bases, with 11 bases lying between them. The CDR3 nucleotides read TGTGCCAGCAGTTTATCCCCTGGCTCCTACGAGCAGTACTTC. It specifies CASSLSPGSYEQYF.

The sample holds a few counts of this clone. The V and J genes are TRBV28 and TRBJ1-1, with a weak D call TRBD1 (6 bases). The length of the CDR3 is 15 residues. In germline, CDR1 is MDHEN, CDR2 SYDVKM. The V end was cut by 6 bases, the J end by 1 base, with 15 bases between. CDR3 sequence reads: CASRYSGETNTEAFF. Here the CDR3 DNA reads TGTGCCAGCAGATACTCAGGGGAAACGAACACTGAAGCTTTCTTT. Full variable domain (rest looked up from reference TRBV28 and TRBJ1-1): DVKVTQSSRYLVKRTGEKVFLECVQDMDHENMFWYRQDPGLGLRLIYFSYDVKMKEKGDIPEGYSVSREKKERFSLILESASTNQTSMYLCASRYSGETNTEAFFGQGTRLTVV.

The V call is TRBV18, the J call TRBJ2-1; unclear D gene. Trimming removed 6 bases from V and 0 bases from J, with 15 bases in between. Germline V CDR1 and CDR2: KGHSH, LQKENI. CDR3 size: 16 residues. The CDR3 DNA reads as TGTGCCAGCTCCACGCTCCGGGCCAGCTCCTACAATGAGCAGTTCTTC. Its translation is CASSTLRASSYNEQFF. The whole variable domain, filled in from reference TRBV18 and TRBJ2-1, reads NAGVMQNPRHLVRRRGQEARLRCSPMKGHSHVYWYRQLPEEGLKFMVYLQKENIIDESGMPKERFSAEFPKEGPSILRIQQVVRGDSAAYFCASSTLRASSYNEQFFGPGTRLTVL.

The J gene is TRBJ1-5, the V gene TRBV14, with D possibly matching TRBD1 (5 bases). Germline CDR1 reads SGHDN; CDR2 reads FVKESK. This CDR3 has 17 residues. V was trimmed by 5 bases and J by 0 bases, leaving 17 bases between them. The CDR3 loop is CASSGRDSPYSNQPQHF. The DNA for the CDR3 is TGTGCCAGCAGCGGACGCGACAGTCCCTATAGCAATCAGCCCCAGCATTTT.

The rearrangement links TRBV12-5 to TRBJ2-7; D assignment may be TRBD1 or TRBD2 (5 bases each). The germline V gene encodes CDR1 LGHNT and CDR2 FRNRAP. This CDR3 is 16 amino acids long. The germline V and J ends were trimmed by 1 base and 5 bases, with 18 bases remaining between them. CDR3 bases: TGTGCTAGTGGTTTGGATGCCGGGACGGCAGTTCACGAGCAGTACTTC. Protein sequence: CASGLDAGTAVHEQYF.